Presented here are 6 T cell receptor beta chains from one specimen sequenced in a study of blood T cell repertoires in COVID-19. The repertoire was sequenced with immunoSEQ multiplex PCR; TCRdb's copy has only in-frame clones and lacks some. The table shows 85,000 to 95,000 clones, with about 86% occurring only once. The sample comprised peripheral blood. These receptors were obtained from a woman of 80 years or more with acute or convalescent COVID-19.

V is TRBV18 and J is TRBJ2-7; 8 bases are shared with TRBD1. This CDR3 is 14 amino acids long. Trimming at V came to 3 bases and at J to 7 bases, leaving 8 bases not matched to a gene. CDR1 and CDR2 (germline): KGHSH, LQKENI. CDR3 protein: CASSPGQVAGEQYF. The CDR3, as DNA: TGTGCCAGCTCACCGGGACAGGTAGCCGGGGAGCAGTACTTC.

The rearrangement uses TRBV24-1 and TRBJ1-5, with D possibly TRBD1 on 6 matching bases. V was shortened by 3 bases and J by 2 bases, with 10 bases between the two germline ends. The CDR3 length is 15 residues. Germline V gene data show CDR1 as KGHDR and CDR2 as SFDVKD. The CDR3 reads CATSDVGAGNQPQHF. As DNA, the CDR3 is TGTGCCACCAGTGATGTGGGGGCAGGCAATCAGCCCCAGCATTTT.

The gene calls are TRBV5-1 and TRBJ2-5, with 9 bases fitting TRBD1. Germline V gene data show CDR1 as SGHRS and CDR2 as YFSETQ. The CDR3 loop spans 14 amino acids. The J segment lost 3 bases and the V segment lost 4 bases, leaving 4 bases of the junction unmatched. CDR3 sequence: CASSPGQGKETQYF. As DNA, the CDR3 is TGCGCCAGCAGCCCGGGACAGGGTAAAGAGACCCAGTACTTC.

This CDR3 reads CAWSVKGIYGYTF. CDR3 sequence (DNA): TGTGCCTGGAGTGTAAAGGGGATCTATGGCTACACCTTC. The chain is built from TRBV30 and TRBJ1-2, with D maybe TRBD1 (5 bases). CDR3 size: 13 residues. From germline, CDR1 is GTSNPN and CDR2 SVGIG (reference sequence). V dropped 0 bases and J dropped 4 bases, with 9 bases sitting between them.

The gene calls are TRBV5-6 and TRBJ1-4; D remains ambiguous. This CDR3 has 14 residues. Germline loops: CDR1 SGHDT, CDR2 YYEEEE. Trimming took off 4 bases at V and 8 bases at J, with 15 bases between the two ends. The CDR3 here is CASSLPGPGEKLFF. In DNA, the CDR3 is TGTGCCAGCAGCCTTCCCGGGCCGGGGGAAAAACTGTTTTTT.

J is TRBJ1-6 and V is TRBV9; unclear D gene. Trimming took 0 bases from V and 0 from J, leaving 10 bases between them. This CDR3 spans 17 amino acids. The germline V gene encodes CDR1 SGDLS and CDR2 YYNGEE. The CDR3 DNA reads TGTGCCAGCAGCGTAGGAGGAGGGAGCTCCTATAATTCACCCCTCCACTTT. Protein product: CASSVGGGSSYNSPLHF.